These 24 T cell receptor beta chains originate from one sample sequenced in a study of OX40 agonist ivuxolimab in advanced cancers. Libraries were built with the immunoSEQ multiplex PCR assay. TCRdb retrieved this table from immuneACCESS and kept in-frame rearrangements only. Not all clones are present; in checked studies, unresolved V genes account for under half, and no reason is known for the remainder. For this sample the table gives about 68,000 clones, of which 70% to 90% were detected only once. Jointly, the top ten make up approximately 0.98% of the sample. The source was CD4+ or CD8+ T cells sorted from blood, collected in a trial of the OX40 agonist ivuxolimab. The origin of the receptors is an adult with an advanced solid tumor such as melanoma, head and neck, liver or kidney cancer.

The V call is TRBV5-1, the J call TRBJ2-3, with TRBD2 identical over 7 bases. The germline gives CDR1 SGHRS, CDR2 YFSETQ. Trimming took 5 bases from V and 3 from J; bases not matched to a gene: 6. The CDR3 runs 14 residues. CDR3 DNA: TGCGCCAGCAGGATTGCGGGAGCAACAGATACGCAGTATTTT. Translating gives CASRIAGATDTQYF. The complete variable domain, with remaining parts taken from reference TRBV5-1 and TRBJ2-3, reads KAGVTQTPRYLIKTRGQQVTLSCSPISGHRSVSWYQQTPGQGLQFLFEYFSETQRNKGNFPGRFSGRQFSNSRSEMNVSTLELGDSALYLCASRIAGATDTQYFGPGTRLTVL.

This rearrangement joins TRBV7-9 to TRBJ1-1, with a tentative D call TRBD1 (6 bases). Trimming took 1 base from V and 1 from J, leaving 10 bases between them. CDR3 length: 15 amino acids. Germline V lookup: CDR1 SEHNR, CDR2 FQNEAQ (reference sequence). The CDR3 is CASSLEGHPNTEAFF. The CDR3 coding sequence is TGTGCCAGCAGCTTAGAGGGACATCCGAACACTGAAGCTTTCTTT.

This clone has a single count. The genes are TRBV30 and TRBJ1-5, with a tentative D call TRBD1 (5 bases). Germline values: CDR1 GTSNPN, CDR2 SVGIG (reference sequence). V was clipped by 3 bases and J by 9 bases, with 12 bases between them. This CDR3 spans 12 amino acids. In nucleotides, the CDR3 is TGTGCCTGGAGCACTACGGGGCGGCCCCAGCATTTT. It yields the protein CAWSTTGRPQHF.

The V gene is TRBV6-1, the J gene TRBJ2-1; 10 bases map to TRBD2. Germline loops: CDR1 MNHNS, CDR2 SASEGT. The J segment lost 8 bases and the V segment lost 3 bases, leaving 10 bases of the junction unmatched. The CDR3 is made up of 16 amino acids. The CDR3 sequence is CASSDAPAGGPDEQFF. CDR3 bases: TGTGCCAGCAGTGATGCCCCAGCGGGAGGGCCCGATGAGCAGTTCTTC.

The rearrangement uses TRBV27 and TRBJ2-4; 13 positions agree with TRBD2. CDR1 and CDR2 from the germline V gene are MNHEY and SMNVEV (reference sequence). The ends lost 5 bases at V and 1 base at J; junction bases unmatched: 11. CDR3 length: 19 residues. The CDR3 DNA follows: TGTGCCAGCAGTCTCTCGGGACTAGCGGGACCAGGGGCCAAAAACATTCAGTACTTC. It specifies CASSLSGLAGPGAKNIQYF.

This chain uses TRBV5-4 with TRBJ2-3, with 11 bases that match TRBD2. CDR3 length: 16 residues. Germline CDR1 is SGHNT and CDR2 is YYREEE (reference sequence). The trim removed 1 base at V and 2 bases at J, leaving 3 bases unmatched. The CDR3 region has the DNA TGTGCCAGCAGCTTGCGACTAGCGGGAACCACAGATACGCAGTATTTT. This encodes CASSLRLAGTTDTQYF.

The CDR3 sequence is CASEPPGTTDTQYF. The CDR3, as DNA: TGTGCCAGTGAACCCCCGGGGACCACAGATACGCAGTATTTT. The chain couples TRBV19 to TRBJ2-3; either TRBD1 or TRBD2 may fit D (5 bases each). Germline V gives CDR1 LNHDA, CDR2 SQIVND (reference sequence). The V gene lost 8 bases and the J gene lost 2 bases, with 14 bases spanning the gap. CDR3 size: 14 residues.

The V and J genes are TRBV25-1 and TRBJ2-1; a weak D match, TRBD1 (5 bases). Trimming took 2 bases from V and 10 from J, leaving 18 bases between them. CDR1 and CDR2 from the germline V gene are MGHDK and SYGVNS. This CDR3 region has 15 residues. CDR3 coding DNA: TGTGCCAGCAGTGAACCTACCATCACGCGACAGGAGCAGTTCTTC. As protein: CASSEPTITRQEQFF.

The V call is TRBV18, the J call TRBJ1-2; D may be TRBD1 (6 bases). V shed 6 bases and J shed 4 bases, with 12 bases lying between them. Germline loops: CDR1 KGHSH, CDR2 LQKENI. The CDR3 length is 13 residues. The chain's CDR3 is CASSPDRSYGYTF. As DNA, the CDR3 is TGTGCCAGCTCCCCCGACAGGAGCTATGGCTACACCTTC.

This clone showed up just once. The chain couples TRBV6-5 to TRBJ2-2, with 7 nucleotides matching TRBD1. The V gene end was trimmed by 7 bases and the J gene end by 0 bases; junction bases not matched to a gene: 5. There are 15 residues in the CDR3. From germline, CDR1 is MNHEY and CDR2 SVGAGI. This chain's CDR3 is CASTPGQPNTGELFF. DNA of the CDR3: TGTGCCAGCACCCCGGGACAGCCGAACACCGGGGAGCTGTTTTTT.

This clone was seen more than once but under ten times. The chain links TRBV28 to TRBJ1-2; TRBD1 matches at 7 bases. The CDR3 spans 14 residues. CDR1 and CDR2 (germline): MDHEN, SYDVKM. The junction had 8 bases not matched to a gene; V was cut back by 4 bases and J by 6 bases. DNA for the CDR3: TGTGCCAGCAGTTCCGAGGGGGCGGCGCATGGCTACACCTTC. It yields the protein CASSSEGAAHGYTF.

The CDR3 here is CASSLLAGQRQPQHF. CDR3 nucleotide sequence: TGTGCCAGCAGCTTGTTGGCAGGGCAACGACAGCCCCAGCATTTT. V and J are TRBV5-6 and TRBJ1-5; D is possibly TRBD1 (5 bases). The CDR3 spans 15 residues. Germline-derived CDR1 and CDR2 are SGHDT and YYEEEE. V was shortened by 1 base and J by 7 bases, with 15 bases between the two germline ends. The whole variable domain, filled in from reference TRBV5-6 and TRBJ1-5, reads DAGVTQSPTHLIKTRGQQVTLRCSPKSGHDTVSWYQQALGQGPQFIFQYYEEEERQRGNFPDRFSGHQFPNYSSELNVNALLLGDSALYLCASSLLAGQRQPQHFGDGTRLSIL.

V gene TRBV19 combines with J gene TRBJ2-7, with D tentatively TRBD2 (5 bases). Deletions cut 6 bases from V and 0 bases from J, with 9 bases between. Germline loops: CDR1 LNHDA, CDR2 SQIVND (reference sequence). This CDR3 region has 13 residues. The CDR3 nucleotides read TGTGCCAGTAGGGCGGGCCCCTCCTACGAGCAGTACTTC. It encodes CASRAGPSYEQYF.

Only one count was recorded for this clone. The chain has TRBV7-2 and TRBJ2-5; tentatively, D is TRBD1 (5 bases). Trimming shortened V by 1 base and J by 2 bases, and 11 bases separated the two germline ends. Germline CDR1 SGHTA, CDR2 FQGNSA. The CDR3 loop spans 15 amino acids. The CDR3 sequence is CASSLGPRVQETQYF. The CDR3 coding sequence is TGTGCCAGCAGCTTAGGCCCCAGGGTTCAAGAGACCCAGTACTTC.

This clone was detected only once. The chain couples TRBV28 to TRBJ1-2; D perhaps matches TRBD1 (6 bases). The CDR3 is 12 residues long. Germline CDR1 MDHEN, CDR2 SYDVKM. Trimming removed 4 bases from V and 8 bases from J, with 11 bases in between. The CDR3 sequence is CASSYQGYGYTF. The CDR3 DNA reads TGTGCCAGCAGTTATCAGGGGTACGGCTACACCTTC.

The chain carries TRBV7-3 and TRBJ2-5, with TRBD1 identical over 7 bases. Germline V gene data show CDR1 as SGHTA and CDR2 as FQGTGA. CDR3 length equals 17 residues. Trimming took 4 bases from V and 4 from J; bases not matched to a gene: 15. The CDR3 reads CASSSSPARTGGETQYF. CDR3 coding DNA: TGTGCCAGCAGCTCCTCGCCCGCTCGGACAGGAGGAGAGACCCAGTACTTC.

The chain couples TRBV19 to TRBJ2-2; possible D gene TRBD1, 6 bases. Germline CDR1 reads LNHDA; CDR2 reads SQIVND (reference sequence). CDR3 length: 13 amino acids. V was shortened by 6 bases and J by 6 bases, with 11 bases between the two germline ends. The CDR3 here is CASRNRVPGELFF. Written as DNA, the CDR3 is TGTGCCAGTAGGAACAGGGTTCCCGGGGAGCTGTTTTTT. The full variable domain, in which reference TRBV19 and TRBJ2-2 provide the parts outside the CDR3, is DGGITQSPKYLFRKEGQNVTLSCEQNLNHDAMYWYRQDPGQGLRLIYYSQIVNDFQKGDIAEGYSVSREKKESFPLTVTSAQKNPTAFYLCASRNRVPGELFFGEGSRLTVL.

The CDR3 loop reads CSVEEYSAGTEQYF. Written as DNA, the CDR3 is TGCAGCGTTGAAGAGTACTCGGCGGGCACCGAGCAGTACTTC. V gene TRBV29-1 combines with J gene TRBJ2-7, with D possibly matching TRBD2 (5 bases). The CDR3 covers 14 residues. Trimming shortened V by 0 bases and J by 6 bases, and 15 bases separated the two germline ends. Germline V gives CDR1 SQVTM, CDR2 ANQGSEA.

This rearrangement joins TRBV28 to TRBJ2-2; no definite D call. V lost 2 bases and J 7 bases, leaving 5 bases between the germline ends. The CDR3 totals 12 residues. Germline CDR1 is MDHEN and CDR2 is SYDVKM. The CDR3 protein is CASSLLLGELFF. The CDR3 nucleotides read TGTGCCAGCAGTTTACTCCTCGGGGAGCTGTTTTTT.

V and J are TRBV6-5 and TRBJ1-2; D call uncertain. The germline V gene encodes CDR1 MNHEY and CDR2 SVGAGI. Trimming took off 6 bases at V and 5 bases at J, with 19 bases between the two ends. The CDR3 contains 15 residues. The CDR3 loop is CASSNPAQPPYGYTF. The CDR3 nucleotides are TGTGCCAGCAGCAATCCCGCACAGCCTCCTTATGGCTACACCTTC.

V usage is TRBV7-2 and J usage is TRBJ2-1; maybe TRBD1 (6 bases). Germline lookup yields CDR1 SGHTA and CDR2 FQGNSA. V was cut by 5 bases and J by 2 bases, with 13 bases left in between. The CDR3 length is 15 residues. In DNA form, the CDR3 reads TGTGCCAGCAGCATTGCTACAGGGACCTACAATGAGCAGTTCTTC. Its protein is CASSIATGTYNEQFF.

J is TRBJ2-3 and V is TRBV9; 11 bases are a match to TRBD2. V trimming: 3 bases; J trimming: 4 bases; junction bases outside the gene matches: 7. The V gene's germline CDR1 is SGDLS and CDR2 YYNGEE. The CDR3 contains 16 residues. As DNA, the CDR3 is TGTGCCAGCAGCGCCGGACTAGCGGGCGGTCCAGATACGCAGTATTTT. Translating it yields CASSAGLAGGPDTQYF.

The chain recombines TRBV5-1 with TRBJ1-2; maybe TRBD1 (5 bases). V was pared by 4 bases and J by 5 bases, with 12 bases between. This CDR3 region has 13 residues. In germline, CDR1 is SGHRS, CDR2 YFSETQ. The DNA for the CDR3 is TGCGCCAGCAGCCTGAATGGGGGATATGGCTACACCTTC. Translating it yields CASSLNGGYGYTF.

V usage is TRBV19 and J usage is TRBJ2-7, with D uncertain. The V end lost 5 bases, the J end lost 0 bases, and 11 bases lay between the germline ends. Per the germline V gene, CDR1 is LNHDA and CDR2 is SQIVND (reference sequence). The CDR3 is made up of 14 amino acids. CDR3 nucleotide sequence: TGTGCCAGTAGTGCCGCTAGTTTCTCCTACGAGCAGTACTTC. It codes for CASSAASFSYEQYF.